This T cell receptor beta chain derives from a study of OX40 agonist ivuxolimab in advanced cancers. Study background: Dose-escalation patients were diagnosed with hepatocellular carcinoma, melanoma, renal cell cancer or head and neck cancer.

TCRdb keeps only in-frame clones here, not all; method: immunoSEQ multiplex PCR. The data hold tens of thousands of clones, with 80% to 95% observed a single time. The study sampled blood at baseline, cycle 4 day 1, and cycle 7 day 1. For this clone: Its antigen is undetermined.

Whole-study findings and limits: Relative to CD4+ cells, CD8+ T cells on average had more expanded clones.

V lost 3 bases and J 5 bases, leaving 13 bases between the germline ends. Germline lookup yields CDR1 SNHLY and CDR2 FYNNEI. The CDR3 loop spans 14 amino acids. The sample here was CD4+ or CD8+ T cells sorted from blood, taken in a trial of the OX40 agonist ivuxolimab. The TCR comes from an adult with an advanced solid tumor such as melanoma, head and neck, liver or kidney cancer. The gene calls are TRBV2 and TRBJ2-5; D is undetermined. The CDR3 DNA reads TGTGCCAGCAGTGATTGGGCTGGCGGCGAGACCCAGTACTTC. Translated, it gives CASSDWAGGETQYF.